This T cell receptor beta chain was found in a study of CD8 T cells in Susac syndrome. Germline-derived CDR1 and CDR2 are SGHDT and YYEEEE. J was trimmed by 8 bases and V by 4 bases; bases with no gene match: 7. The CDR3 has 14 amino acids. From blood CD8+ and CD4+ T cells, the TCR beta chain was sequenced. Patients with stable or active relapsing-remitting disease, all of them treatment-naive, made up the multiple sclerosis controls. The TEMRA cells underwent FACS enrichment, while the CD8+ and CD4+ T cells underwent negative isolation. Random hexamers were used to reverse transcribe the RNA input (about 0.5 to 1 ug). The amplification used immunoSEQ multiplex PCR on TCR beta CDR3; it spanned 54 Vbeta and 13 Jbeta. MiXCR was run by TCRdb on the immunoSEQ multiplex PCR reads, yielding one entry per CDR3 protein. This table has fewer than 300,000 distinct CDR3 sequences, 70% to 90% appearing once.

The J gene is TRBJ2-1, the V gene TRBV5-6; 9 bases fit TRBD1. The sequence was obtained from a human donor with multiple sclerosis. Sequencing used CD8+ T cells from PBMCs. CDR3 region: CASSPWGQGYEQFF. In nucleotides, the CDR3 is TGTGCCAGCAGCCCCTGGGGACAGGGCTATGAGCAGTTCTTC.